This TCR beta chain was captured by sequencing in a study of cytomegalovirus exposure and HLA in healthy donors. Study background: Ancestry clustering placed 70% to 90% of 300 to 400 genotyped donors in the Caucasian-associated cluster.

Concerning this clone: The antigen remains unidentified.

Primers: 60 Vbeta forward and 13 Jbeta reverse. TCRdb keeps only in-frame clones here, not all; method: immunoSEQ multiplex PCR. The table shows some 170,000 clones, with 75% occurring only once. The germline V and J ends were trimmed by 4 bases and 5 bases, with 14 bases remaining between them. The germline V gene encodes CDR1 SEHNR and CDR2 FQNEAQ (reference sequence). The length of the CDR3 is 14 residues. General study findings and limits: A list of 164 TCR beta chains associated with cytomegalovirus was given. A later analysis linked a missense variant in DCLRE1C to the trimming of TCR beta V and J genes. Cytomegalovirus status was reportedly diagnosed by the classifier with high specificity and sensitivity.

Material for sequencing was PBMCs. The TCR originated in a male donor in good health and CMV-seronegative. This sequence joins TRBV7-9 and TRBJ1-2; possible D gene TRBD1, 5 bases. The CDR3 DNA reads TGTGCCAGCAGCTCCACTTCGGACATTTATGGCTACACCTTC. Protein product: CASSSTSDIYGYTF.